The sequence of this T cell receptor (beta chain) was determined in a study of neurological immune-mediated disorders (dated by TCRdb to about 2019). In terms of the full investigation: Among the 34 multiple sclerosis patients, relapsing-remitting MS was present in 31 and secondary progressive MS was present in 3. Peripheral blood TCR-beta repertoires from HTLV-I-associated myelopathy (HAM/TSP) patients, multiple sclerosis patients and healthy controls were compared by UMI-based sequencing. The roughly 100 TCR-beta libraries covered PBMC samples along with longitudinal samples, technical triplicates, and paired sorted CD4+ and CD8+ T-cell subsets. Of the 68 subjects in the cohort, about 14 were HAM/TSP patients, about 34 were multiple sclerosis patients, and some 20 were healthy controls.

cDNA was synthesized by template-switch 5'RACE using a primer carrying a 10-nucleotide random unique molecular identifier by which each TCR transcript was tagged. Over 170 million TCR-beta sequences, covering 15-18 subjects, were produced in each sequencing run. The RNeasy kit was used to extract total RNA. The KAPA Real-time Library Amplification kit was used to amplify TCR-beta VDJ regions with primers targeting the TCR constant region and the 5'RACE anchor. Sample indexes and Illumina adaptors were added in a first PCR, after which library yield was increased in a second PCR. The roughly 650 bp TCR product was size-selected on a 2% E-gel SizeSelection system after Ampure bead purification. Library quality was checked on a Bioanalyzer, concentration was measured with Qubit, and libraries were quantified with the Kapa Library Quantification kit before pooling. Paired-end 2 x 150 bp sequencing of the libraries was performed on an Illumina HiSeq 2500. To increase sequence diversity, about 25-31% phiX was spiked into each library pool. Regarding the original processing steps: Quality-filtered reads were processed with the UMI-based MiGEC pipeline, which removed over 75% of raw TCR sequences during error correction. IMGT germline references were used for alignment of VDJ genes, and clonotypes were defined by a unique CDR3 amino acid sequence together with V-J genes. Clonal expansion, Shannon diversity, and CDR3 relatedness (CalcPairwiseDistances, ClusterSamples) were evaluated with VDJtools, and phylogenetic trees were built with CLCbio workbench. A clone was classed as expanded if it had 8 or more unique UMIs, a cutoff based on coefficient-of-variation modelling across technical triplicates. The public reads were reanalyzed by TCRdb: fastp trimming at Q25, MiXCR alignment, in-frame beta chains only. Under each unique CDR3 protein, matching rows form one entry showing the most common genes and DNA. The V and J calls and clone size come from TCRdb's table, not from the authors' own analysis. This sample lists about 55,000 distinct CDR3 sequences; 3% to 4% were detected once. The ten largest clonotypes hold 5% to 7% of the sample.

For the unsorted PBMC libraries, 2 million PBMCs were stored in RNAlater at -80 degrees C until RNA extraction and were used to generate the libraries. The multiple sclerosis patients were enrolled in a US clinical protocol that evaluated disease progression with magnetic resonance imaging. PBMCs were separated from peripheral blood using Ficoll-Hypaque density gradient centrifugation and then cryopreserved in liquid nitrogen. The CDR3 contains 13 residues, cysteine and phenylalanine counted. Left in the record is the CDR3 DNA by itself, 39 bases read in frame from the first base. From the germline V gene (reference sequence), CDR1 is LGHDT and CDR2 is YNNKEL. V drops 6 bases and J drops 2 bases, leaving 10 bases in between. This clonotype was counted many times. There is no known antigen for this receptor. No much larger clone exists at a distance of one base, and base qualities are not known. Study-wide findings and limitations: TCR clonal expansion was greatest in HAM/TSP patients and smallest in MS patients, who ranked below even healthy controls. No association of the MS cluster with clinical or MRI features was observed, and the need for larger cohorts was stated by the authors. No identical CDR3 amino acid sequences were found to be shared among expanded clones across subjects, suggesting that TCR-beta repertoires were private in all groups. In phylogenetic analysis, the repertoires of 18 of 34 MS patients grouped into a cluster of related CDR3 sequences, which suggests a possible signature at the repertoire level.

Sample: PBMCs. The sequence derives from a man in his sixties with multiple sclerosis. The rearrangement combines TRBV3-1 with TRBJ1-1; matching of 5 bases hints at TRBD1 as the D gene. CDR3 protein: CASSKTANTEAFF. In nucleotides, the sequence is TGTGCCAGCAGTAAGACAGCCAACACTGAAGCTTTCTTT. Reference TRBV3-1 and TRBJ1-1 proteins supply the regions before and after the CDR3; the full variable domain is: DTAVSQTPKYLVTQMGNDKSIKCEQNLGHDTMYWYKQDSKKFLKIMFSYNNKELIINETVPNRFSPKSPDKAHLNLHINSLELGDSAVYFCASSKTANTEAFFGQGTRLTVV.